These 21 T cell receptor beta chains were sequenced from one sample in a study of T cells in Graves' hyperthyroidism and ophthalmopathy. TCR beta CDR3 sequences were amplified from RNA transcripts. The study used the HTBI primer set for a first-round RT-PCR of the TCR CDR3. TCRdb processed the multiplex PCR reads anew with MiXCR; each CDR3 protein has one entry. Of roughly 510,000 distinct CDR3 sequences in the sample, 40% to 55% were seen once. Input material: peripheral blood or thyroid tissue (not recorded which). The origin of the receptors is an adult woman with Graves' disease, either hyperthyroidism or ophthalmopathy (not recorded which).

Many counts were recorded for this clonotype. The chain carries TRBV14 and TRBJ2-5, with 7 nucleotides matching TRBD2. Per the germline V gene, CDR1 is SGHDN and CDR2 is FVKESK. Trimming took 1 base from V and 1 from J; bases not matched to a gene: 3. The CDR3 extends over 15 amino acids. CDR3 protein: CASSQGLAIQETQYF. The CDR3 DNA reads TGTGCCAGCAGCCAAGGACTAGCTATCCAAGAGACCCAGTACTTC.

This clonotype has ten or more counts. The rearrangement uses TRBV11-2 and TRBJ1-1; D not resolved. The germline V gene encodes CDR1 SGHAT and CDR2 FQNNGV. V was shortened by 0 bases and J by 4 bases, with 9 bases between the two germline ends. This CDR3 spans 14 amino acids. The CDR3 spells CASSLEGGVTEAFF. The CDR3 nucleotides are TGTGCCAGCAGCTTAGAAGGTGGGGTCACTGAAGCTTTCTTT.

V gene TRBV2 combines with J gene TRBJ2-5, with 13 nucleotides matching TRBD2. CDR3 length: 17 amino acids. Germline CDR1 and CDR2: SNHLY and FYNNEI. J was trimmed by 4 bases and V by 1 base; bases with no gene match: 6. The CDR3 spells CASSEEGLAGPRETQYF. As DNA, the CDR3 is TGTGCCAGCAGTGAAGAGGGACTAGCGGGGCCACGAGAGACCCAGTACTTC.

This clonotype has only one observation. J is TRBJ2-6 and V is TRBV2; D unclear. The CDR3 is made up of 13 amino acids. The V end was cut by 7 bases, the J end by 4 bases, with 8 bases between. Germline V gene data show CDR1 as SNHLY and CDR2 as FYNNEI. This CDR3 reads CASTVEGANVLTF. The CDR3 DNA reads TGTGCCAGCACGGTTGAAGGGGCCAACGTCCTGACTTTC.

This chain links TRBV7-9 with TRBJ2-5; D is ambiguous. The germline V and J ends were trimmed by 5 bases and 5 bases, with 18 bases remaining between them. The CDR3 has 15 amino acids. In germline, CDR1 is SEHNR, CDR2 FQNEAQ (reference sequence). In nucleotides, the CDR3 is TGTGCCAGCAGCCCTCTCCTTGGTGTGTCCGAGACCCAGTACTTC. Amino acids: CASSPLLGVSETQYF.

Written as DNA, the CDR3 is TGTGCCTGGAGAGGGACAGGGTTGTTTTTT. This codes for CAWRGTGLFF. The rearrangement links TRBV30 to TRBJ2-2, with 9 bases that match TRBD1. The V segment lost 3 bases and the J segment 15 bases; nucleotides outside the gene matches: 2. The CDR3 loop spans 10 amino acids. Per the germline V gene, CDR1 is GTSNPN and CDR2 is SVGIG (reference sequence).

This clonotype was detected many times. This sequence joins TRBV13 and TRBJ2-5; D is uncertain. V dropped 0 bases and J dropped 5 bases, with 10 bases sitting between them. The germline CDR1 and CDR2 sequences are PRHDT and FYEKMQ (reference sequence). The CDR3 loop spans 14 amino acids. CDR3 residues: CASSLGQRWETQYF. For the CDR3, the DNA is TGTGCCAGCAGCTTAGGACAGAGGTGGGAGACCCAGTACTTC. The entire variable domain, with the rest obtained from reference TRBV13 and TRBJ2-5, is as follows: AAGVIQSPRHLIKEKRETATLKCYPIPRHDTVYWYQQGPGQDPQFLISFYEKMQSDKGSIPDRFSAQQFSDYHSELNMSSLELGDSALYFCASSLGQRWETQYFGPGTRLLVL.

This clonotype was seen ten or more times. This may stem from a read error, because a much larger clone lies one nucleotide away. The genes are TRBV29-1 and TRBJ2-7; D is uncertain. Per germline, CDR1 SQVTM and CDR2 ANQGSEA. The CDR3 has 12 residues. V gave up 5 bases and J gave up 2 bases, with 10 bases separating them. CDR3 DNA sequence: TGCAGCGTTTCAGGCGGTACCTACGAGCAGTACTTC. This gives the protein CSVSGGTYEQYF.

This clonotype was detected a few times. This chain connects TRBV10-3 to TRBJ1-1, with unresolved D. The CDR3 is 11 residues long. Trimming pared 4 bases from V and 8 bases from J, leaving 8 bases between. Germline lookup yields CDR1 ENHRY and CDR2 SYGVKD. CDR3 in DNA: TGTGCCATCAGTGTAGGAAGGGAAGCTTTCTTT. Translation: CAISVGREAFF.

This sequence joins TRBV4-2 and TRBJ2-2; 10 nucleotides match TRBD2. Per the germline V gene, CDR1 is LGHNA and CDR2 is YNFKEQ. The V and J ends lost 4 bases and 6 bases, in that order; junction bases with no gene match: 5. There are 15 residues in the CDR3. CDR3 DNA sequence: TGTGCCAGCAGCCCGAGCGGGAGGGGGGCCGGGGAGCTGTTTTTT. Encoded protein: CASSPSGRGAGELFF.

This clonotype was found a few times. The chain recombines TRBV29-1 with TRBJ2-7, with a tentative D call TRBD2 (5 bases). The CDR3 is 13 amino acids. Germline V CDR1 and CDR2: SQVTM, ANQGSEA. The ends were cut back, 8 bases at V and 0 bases at J, with 14 bases in the middle. CDR3 loop: CSTRTGYSYEQYF. In nucleotides, the CDR3 is TGCAGCACGAGGACGGGGTACTCCTACGAGCAGTACTTC.

This chain links TRBV7-8 with TRBJ1-3; D is uncertain. The CDR3 spans 14 residues. Trimming pared 5 bases from V and 1 base from J, leaving 9 bases between. CDR1 is SGHVS and CDR2 is FQNEAQ in the germline V gene. In DNA form, the CDR3 reads TGTGCCAGCAGCCCGTATCGATCTGGAAACACCATATATTTT. Protein product: CASSPYRSGNTIYF.

J is TRBJ2-5 and V is TRBV5-1, with D possibly called TRBD1 or TRBD2 (5 bases each). Deletions cut 4 bases from V and 1 base from J, with 20 bases between. This CDR3 is 17 amino acids long. Germline lookup yields CDR1 SGHRS and CDR2 YFSETQ. The CDR3 protein is CASSHVSGRTIQETQYF. As DNA, the CDR3 is TGCGCCAGCAGCCATGTATCGGGGCGGACCATCCAAGAGACCCAGTACTTC.

J is TRBJ2-2 and V is TRBV5-1; D not certain. This CDR3 has 14 amino acids. Trimming stripped 4 bases from V and 4 bases from J, with 11 bases between. The germline CDR1 and CDR2 sequences are SGHRS and YFSETQ. CDR3 coding DNA: TGCGCCAGCAGCCCCTCTACGGGCACCGGGGAGCTGTTTTTT. It yields the protein CASSPSTGTGELFF.

The rearrangement links TRBV30 to TRBJ2-2, with D perhaps TRBD1 (5 bases). CDR1 and CDR2 from the germline V gene are GTSNPN and SVGIG (reference sequence). V was pared by 3 bases and J by 7 bases, with 12 bases between. This CDR3 has 13 residues. The CDR3 bases are TGTGCCTGGAGGTCAGGGTCGGTCGGGGAGCTGTTTTTT. Translation: CAWRSGSVGELFF.

The V and J genes are TRBV5-1 and TRBJ2-7; 9 bases are shared with TRBD2. V lost 4 bases, J lost 3 bases, and 11 bases stayed unmatched. Germline lookup yields CDR1 SGHRS and CDR2 YFSETQ. This CDR3 is 16 amino acids long. The CDR3 here is CASSKSVSGSGYEQYF. Written as DNA, the CDR3 is TGCGCCAGCAGCAAATCGGTTAGCGGGAGCGGCTACGAGCAGTACTTC.

Concerning this clonotype: It is unclear where the CDR3 begins or ends on the DNA, so no DNA is shown, and the CDR3 is as TCRdb lists it. J is TRBJ1-2 and V is TRBV9; the DNA was not compared with TRBD1, the D call given in the table. The CDR3 length equals 14 residues, ends included. Germline CDR1 SGDLS, CDR2 YYNGEE. CDR3 in amino acids: CASSVAQGIYGYTF.

This chain connects TRBV24-1 to TRBJ1-5, with D possibly TRBD1 on 5 matching bases. The CDR3 contains 14 residues. With 5 bases removed from V and 6 bases from J, the gap between germline ends came to 13 bases. Germline CDR1 is KGHDR and CDR2 is SFDVKD. CDR3 protein: CATSAEGRGQPQHF. CDR3 nucleotides: TGTGCCACCAGTGCGGAGGGGCGCGGTCAGCCCCAGCATTTT.

Worth noting for this clonotype: A much larger clone differs from this one at a single base, so this may be a read error. The CDR3 carries no conserved terminal phenylalanine or tryptophan, so it likely arises from a read error. The V and J genes are TRBV7-2 and TRBJ1-1, with TRBD1 as a possible D gene (5 bases). This CDR3 has 14 residues. The V gene's germline CDR1 is SGHTA and CDR2 FQGNSA. CDR3 in amino acids: CASSLQGENTEAFS. The CDR3 DNA reads TGCGCCAGCAGCCTGCAGGGAGAGAACACTGAAGCTTTCTCT.

A note on this clonotype: A read error may account for a junction end that differs from germline. The chain employs TRBV10-3 and TRBJ1-5; tentatively, D is TRBD1 (5 bases). CDR3 length equals 15 residues. CDR1 ENHRY and CDR2 SYGVKD come from the germline V gene. The CDR3 nucleotides read TGTGCCAGCAGTTTACCGCAGGGATTCCATCAGCCCCAGCATTTT. Its protein is CASSLPQGFHQPQHF.

The J gene is TRBJ2-7, the V gene TRBV7-8; 8 positions match TRBD2. The V segment lost 6 bases and the J segment 2 bases; nucleotides outside the gene matches: 12. The CDR3 spans 16 residues. The germline gives CDR1 SGHVS, CDR2 FQNEAQ. In nucleotides, the CDR3 is TGTGCCAGCAGTACCCCACAGCGGGAGTCGGCCTACGAGCAGTACTTC. It codes for CASSTPQRESAYEQYF.